The 23 T cell receptor beta chains given below trace back to one sample, sequenced in a study of low-dose radiotherapy and immunotherapy resistance in tumors. The time point was: after trial treatment. Treatment of the sample: LDRT plus nivolumab, ipilimumab, low-dose cyclophosphamide and aspirin (RACIN trial). Gene-specific TRAV and TRBV primers were used for first-strand cDNA, covering alpha and beta chains. With a constant-region primer and a V-primer adapter, TCRs were subjected to 15 to 25 PCR cycles of amplification. TCRdb passed the reads through MiXCR, listing each CDR3 protein once. This table holds around 84,000 distinct CDR3 sequences, 15% to 20% found once. Source: PBMCs, taken after low-dose radiotherapy plus immunotherapy. The receptors were sampled from a male donor with prostate cancer.

This clonotype appeared many times. The rearrangement joins TRBV13 to TRBJ2-3; 9 nucleotides line up with TRBD2. CDR1 is PRHDT, CDR2 FYEKMQ, per germline (reference sequence). Trimming removed 5 bases from V and 2 bases from J; junction bases left unmatched: 14. This CDR3 has 18 residues. CDR3 DNA sequence: TGTGCCAGCAGCGTACGCACAGGCCTAGCGGGGATCACAGATACGCAGTATTTT. Protein product: CASSVRTGLAGITDTQYF.

The chain links TRBV18 to TRBJ1-2, with D possibly matching TRBD1 (5 bases). The ends were cut back, 6 bases at V and 4 bases at J, with 9 bases in the middle. In germline, CDR1 is KGHSH, CDR2 LQKENI. This CDR3 is built from 12 residues. Written as DNA, the CDR3 is TGTGCCAGCTCGCTAGACAGCTATGGCTACACCTTC. Translating gives CASSLDSYGYTF.

This clonotype was seen at least ten times. The chain carries TRBV5-1 and TRBJ2-1, with TRBD2 as a possible D gene (5 bases). The CDR3 covers 14 residues. CDR1 is SGHRS and CDR2 is YFSETQ in the germline V gene. Trimming took 0 bases from V and 10 from J, leaving 14 bases between them. CDR3 bases: TGCGCCAGCAGCTTGGAACGGGGTGGTATGGAGCAGTTCTTC. It specifies CASSLERGGMEQFF.

This clonotype was observed at least ten times. V usage is TRBV3-1 and J usage is TRBJ2-1; 12 positions agree with TRBD2. The CDR3 length is 13 residues. The V gene's germline CDR1 is LGHDT and CDR2 YNNKEL (reference sequence). V lost 10 bases and J lost 7; bases outside the gene matches: 5. DNA for the CDR3: TGTGCCACGACGACTAGCGGGAGTAATGAGCAGTTCTTC. Translation gives CATTTSGSNEQFF.

The chain employs TRBV6-1 and TRBJ2-3, with D hard to call. The CDR3 extends over 16 amino acids. The V gene lost 1 base and the J gene lost 2 bases, with 13 bases spanning the gap. Germline loops: CDR1 MNHNS, CDR2 SASEGT. CDR3 in DNA: TGTGCCAGCAGTGAAGGGAGTTCCCTGGTCACAGATACGCAGTATTTT. Translation gives CASSEGSSLVTDTQYF.

In this sample, this clonotype turned up many times. The V gene is TRBV14, the J gene TRBJ2-2; D unresolved. Trimming cost V 4 bases and J 5 bases, with 8 bases left between them. Germline V gives CDR1 SGHDN, CDR2 FVKESK. The CDR3 runs 13 residues. The CDR3 region has the DNA TGTGCCAGCAGCCCGCGTTTGACCGGGGAGCTGTTTTTT. Protein product: CASSPRLTGELFF.

In this sample, this clonotype turned up many times. The chain links TRBV28 to TRBJ1-2, with TRBD1 matching 9 bases. Unmatched junction bases numbered 10, after V lost 8 bases and J lost 6 bases. This CDR3 contains 14 residues. Germline CDR1 MDHEN, CDR2 SYDVKM. The DNA for the CDR3 is TGTGCCAGCCAAAACGCCGGGACAGGGAATGGCTACACCTTC. It codes for CASQNAGTGNGYTF.

This clonotype showed up many times. V gene TRBV4-1 combines with J gene TRBJ2-7; weak D call: TRBD2 (5 bases). Germline V gene lookup returns CDR1 MGHRA and CDR2 YSYEKL. V was pared by 0 bases and J by 6 bases, with 15 bases between. The CDR3 totals 15 residues. In DNA form, the CDR3 reads TGCGCCAGCAGCCAAGAATCGGGGAGTGTGGGCGAGCAGTACTTC. This gives the protein CASSQESGSVGEQYF.

This clonotype came up a few times. The V call is TRBV3-1, the J call TRBJ2-1, with D possibly being TRBD1 (5 bases). Trimming pared 2 bases from V and 4 bases from J, leaving 9 bases between. CDR3 length: 14 amino acids. The germline gives CDR1 LGHDT, CDR2 YNNKEL (reference sequence). The CDR3 loop is CASSQLTGYNEQFF. The CDR3 DNA reads as TGTGCCAGCAGCCAATTAACAGGTTACAATGAGCAGTTCTTC.

This clonotype was detected many times. Written as DNA, the CDR3 is TGTGCCAGCAGAATAGGGACCATGGGGGAGCAGTACTTC. Encoded protein: CASRIGTMGEQYF. The V gene is TRBV7-2, the J gene TRBJ2-7, with D perhaps matching TRBD1 or TRBD2 (5 bases each). In germline, CDR1 is SGHTA, CDR2 FQGNSA. V was clipped by 6 bases and J by 7 bases, with 16 bases between them. This CDR3 comprises 13 residues.

This clonotype was counted many times. This chain links TRBV28 with TRBJ1-2; no reliable D call. Germline CDR1 is MDHEN and CDR2 is SYDVKM. V was trimmed by 5 bases and J by 3 bases, leaving 22 bases between them. The CDR3 consists of 17 residues. As DNA, the CDR3 is TGTGCCAGCAGTCTCGGGCAGGCGGACCAATTTTACTATGGCTACACCTTC. Translated: CASSLGQADQFYYGYTF.

This clonotype appeared many times. V and J are TRBV20-1 and TRBJ2-2, with D hard to call. V was trimmed by 3 bases and J by 3 bases, leaving 14 bases between them. Germline V CDR1 and CDR2: DFQATT, SNEGSKA (reference sequence). The CDR3 sequence is 15 residues long. CDR3 nucleotide sequence: TGCAGTGCTAGCCCTCGTGTGGGTTACACCGGGGAGCTGTTTTTT. Its translation is CSASPRVGYTGELFF.

This clonotype came up many times. In DNA form, the CDR3 reads TGTGCCAGCAGCTATATAAGGGCCCCTTACGAGCAGTACTTC. Its translation: CASSYIRAPYEQYF. The chain links TRBV28 to TRBJ2-7; D remains unclear. The CDR3 sequence is 14 residues long. V lost 6 bases to trimming and J lost 4 bases, with 16 bases between them. The germline V gene encodes CDR1 MDHEN and CDR2 SYDVKM.

This clonotype was seen at least ten times. This sequence joins TRBV11-2 and TRBJ2-1, with a weak D call TRBD2 (7 bases). The CDR3 has 15 residues. V was shortened by 5 bases and J by 7 bases, with 18 bases between the two germline ends. Germline lookup yields CDR1 SGHAT and CDR2 FQNNGV. CDR3 in amino acids: CASSVVRGGRNEQFF. The CDR3 region has the DNA TGTGCCAGCAGCGTCGTTAGGGGGGGAAGGAATGAGCAGTTCTTC.

This clonotype has at least ten counts. The chain is built from TRBV2 and TRBJ1-6; TRBD1 might be the D (5 bases). V gave up 8 bases and J gave up 9 bases, with 17 bases separating them. Germline V CDR1 and CDR2: SNHLY, FYNNEI. The CDR3 has 14 amino acids. The CDR3 loop reads CASLPGERGSPLHF. The CDR3 coding sequence is TGTGCCAGCTTGCCGGGGGAGCGGGGTTCACCCCTCCACTTT.

In its sample, this clonotype was seen many times. The chain links TRBV18 to TRBJ2-1; D not certain. The germline CDR1 and CDR2 sequences are KGHSH and LQKENI. The CDR3 totals 13 residues. V dropped 3 bases and J dropped 4 bases, with 7 bases sitting between them. The CDR3 coding sequence is TGTGCCAGCTCACCGCGGCCGTACAATGAGCAGTTCTTC. Translation: CASSPRPYNEQFF.

This clonotype showed up many times. This sequence joins TRBV5-1 and TRBJ2-1, with 9 bases lining up with TRBD2. CDR3 length: 14 residues. CDR1 and CDR2 from the germline V gene are SGHRS and YFSETQ. V lost 6 bases and J lost 3; bases outside the gene matches: 4. CDR3 bases: TGCGCCAGCACCAGCGGGGGGTTCTACAATGAGCAGTTCTTC. Translation: CASTSGGFYNEQFF.

This clonotype was seen many times. The chain uses TRBV29-1 and TRBJ2-7, with 8 nucleotides matching TRBD1. CDR1 SQVTM and CDR2 ANQGSEA come from the germline V gene. The CDR3 runs to 13 residues. Trimming removed 4 bases from V and 8 bases from J; junction bases left unmatched: 10. CDR3 in amino acids: CSVGGTGLTKQYF. The DNA for the CDR3 is TGCAGCGTTGGTGGGACAGGCCTTACGAAGCAGTACTTC.

This clonotype was seen many times. The rearrangement uses TRBV6-6 and TRBJ1-5; 8 bases agree with TRBD1. Germline trimming cut 6 bases from V and 3 bases from J; bases unmatched to any gene: 10. Germline assignment: CDR1 MNHNY and CDR2 SVGAGI (reference sequence). This CDR3 is built from 16 residues. In DNA form, the CDR3 reads TGTGCCAGCAGCAGAAAGACAGGGGTAAACAATCAGCCCCAGCATTTT. As protein: CASSRKTGVNNQPQHF.

This chain connects TRBV18 to TRBJ2-7; no reliable D call. CDR1 and CDR2 from the germline V gene are KGHSH and LQKENI. The CDR3 covers 13 residues. V dropped 3 bases and J dropped 3 bases, with 9 bases sitting between them. Here the CDR3 DNA reads TGTGCCAGCTCACCGGCGGCCAGCTACGAGCAGTACTTC. This sequence encodes CASSPAASYEQYF.

The genes are TRBV5-4 and TRBJ1-6; D might be TRBD1 (5 bases). V was pared by 4 bases and J by 14 bases, with 22 bases between. CDR1 is SGHNT, CDR2 YYREEE, per germline (reference sequence). CDR3 length: 15 amino acids. In DNA form, the CDR3 reads TGTGCCAGCAGCGCTGGTGTCTCACAGGCGGTGGCCCTCCACTTT. It encodes CASSAGVSQAVALHF.

The rearrangement links TRBV29-1 to TRBJ1-5, with D possibly TRBD1 on 6 matching bases. Trimming took 6 bases from V and 6 from J, leaving 12 bases between them. The V gene's germline CDR1 is SQVTM and CDR2 ANQGSEA. This CDR3 is built from 12 residues. CDR3 coding DNA: TGCAGCGTCGCAGGGGCAGGTCAGCCCCAGCATTTT. It encodes CSVAGAGQPQHF.

The table lists this clonotype with many counts. V gene TRBV7-9 combines with J gene TRBJ2-7, with D perhaps TRBD1 (6 bases). The germline V and J ends were trimmed by 1 base and 2 bases, with 12 bases remaining between them. Germline CDR1 reads SEHNR; CDR2 reads FQNEAQ (reference sequence). The CDR3 spans 15 residues. CDR3 sequence reads: CASSLVGQLTYEQYF. CDR3 nucleotide sequence: TGTGCCAGCAGCTTAGTTGGACAGCTCACCTACGAGCAGTACTTC.